This record covers a single T cell receptor (beta chain). Its matching antigen is unknown. The CDR3 is made up of 15 amino acids. The ends lost 1 base at V and 4 bases at J; junction bases unmatched: 3. Germline values: CDR1 SGHVS, CDR2 FQNEAQ. This sample was included in a study of cytomegalovirus exposure and HLA in healthy donors. PCR amplification relied on 60 Vbeta primers (plus 13 Jbeta primers). Here immunoSEQ multiplex PCR was the method, and the copy in TCRdb shows in-frame clones only, minus some. The sample records 110,000 to 150,000 clones, roughly 80% being singletons. Study-wide results and caveats: In vitro confirmation showed three CMV-associated chains to be CMV antigen specific.

This sequence was found in a man aged 35-49 years in good health and CMV-seronegative. Sequenced input: PBMCs. The chain employs TRBV7-8 and TRBJ1-1; 10 bases are shared with TRBD1. CDR3 loop: CASSLVTGGFTEAFF. CDR3 coding DNA: TGTGCCAGCAGCTTAGTGACAGGGGGCTTCACTGAAGCTTTCTTT.